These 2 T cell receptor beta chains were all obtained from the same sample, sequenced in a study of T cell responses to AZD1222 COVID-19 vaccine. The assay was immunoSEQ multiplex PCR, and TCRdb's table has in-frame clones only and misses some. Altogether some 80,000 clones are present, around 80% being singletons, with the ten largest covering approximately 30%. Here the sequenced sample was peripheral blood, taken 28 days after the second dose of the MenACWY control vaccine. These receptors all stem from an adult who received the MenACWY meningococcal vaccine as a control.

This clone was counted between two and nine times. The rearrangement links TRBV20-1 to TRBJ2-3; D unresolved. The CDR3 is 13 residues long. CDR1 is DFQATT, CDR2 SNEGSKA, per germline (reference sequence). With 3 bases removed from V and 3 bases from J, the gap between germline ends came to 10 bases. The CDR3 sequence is CSASPASTDTQYF. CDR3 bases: TGCAGTGCTAGTCCCGCTAGTACAGATACGCAGTATTTT.

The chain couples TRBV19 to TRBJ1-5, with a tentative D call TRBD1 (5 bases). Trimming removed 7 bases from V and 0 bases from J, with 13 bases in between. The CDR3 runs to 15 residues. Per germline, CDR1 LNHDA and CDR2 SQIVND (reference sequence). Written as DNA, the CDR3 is TGTGCCAGTATGCAGGGTCAAAATAGCAATCAGCCCCAGCATTTT. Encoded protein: CASMQGQNSNQPQHF.